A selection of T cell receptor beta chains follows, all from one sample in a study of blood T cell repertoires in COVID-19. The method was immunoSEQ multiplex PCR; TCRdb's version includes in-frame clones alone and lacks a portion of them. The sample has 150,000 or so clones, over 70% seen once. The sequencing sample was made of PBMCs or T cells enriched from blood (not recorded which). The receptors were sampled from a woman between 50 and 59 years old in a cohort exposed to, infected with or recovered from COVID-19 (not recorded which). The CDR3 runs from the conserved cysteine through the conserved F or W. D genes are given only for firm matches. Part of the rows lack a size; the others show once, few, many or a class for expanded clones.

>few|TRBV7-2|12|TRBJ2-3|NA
TGTGCCAGCAGCTCCCTCTCGGAGGTGCAGTATTTT
CASSSLSEVQYF
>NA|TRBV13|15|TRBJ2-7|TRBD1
TGTGCCAGCAGCTATCGACAGGGGACTGTCTACGAGCAGTACTTC
CASSYRQGTVYEQYF
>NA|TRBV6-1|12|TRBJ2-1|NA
TGTGCCAGCAGTGAGGGAGGGGGGAGGCAGTTCTTC
CASSEGGGRQFF
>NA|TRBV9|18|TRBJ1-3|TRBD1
TGTGCCAGCAGCGTAACCCCTTTGACAGGGACTTCTGGAAACACCATATATTTT
CASSVTPLTGTSGNTIYF
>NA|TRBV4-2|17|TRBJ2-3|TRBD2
TGTGCCAGCAGCCAAGATCGGATAGCGGGGGGCACAGATACGCAGTATTTT
CASSQDRIAGGTDTQYF
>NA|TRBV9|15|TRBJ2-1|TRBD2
TGTGCCAGCAGCGGGATAATAGCGGGAGTCGGTGAGCAGTTCTTC
CASSGIIAGVGEQFF
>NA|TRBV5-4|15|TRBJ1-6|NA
TGTGCCAGCAGCTTAGAACCAGGGATAATCGTGGCCCTCCACTTT
CASSLEPGIIVALHF
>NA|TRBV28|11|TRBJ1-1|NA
TGTGCCAGTTTAAGTTACTCCGAAGCTTTCTTT
CASLSYSEAFF
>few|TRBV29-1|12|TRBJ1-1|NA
TGCAGCGTTGGCAGGGGGAACACTGAAGCTTTCTTT
CSVGRGNTEAFF
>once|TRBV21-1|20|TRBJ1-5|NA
TGTGCCAGCAGCCCGACCCCCGACAGGGACTTTATCCCTCCCAATCAGCCCCAGCATTTT
CASSPTPDRDFIPPNQPQHF
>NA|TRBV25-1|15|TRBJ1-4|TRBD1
TGTGCCAGCAGATCTGACAGGGGCAAAAATGAAAAACTGTTTTTT
CASRSDRGKNEKLFF
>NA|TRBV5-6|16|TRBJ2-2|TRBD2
TGTGCCAGCAGCCCTCTAGCGGGAGGTGATACCGGGGAGCTGTTTTTT
CASSPLAGGDTGELFF
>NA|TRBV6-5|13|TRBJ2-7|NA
TGTGCCAGCCGTAATCCGGGGAACTACGAGCAGTACTTC
CASRNPGNYEQYF
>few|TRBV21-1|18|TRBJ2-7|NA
TGTGCCAGCAGCAAAGAGAAAATTCCATCAGTCAATCGTTACGAGCAGTACTTC
CASSKEKIPSVNRYEQYF
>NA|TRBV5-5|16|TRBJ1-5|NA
TGTGCCAGCAGCTTGGCTCCTTCAGGGAGCAATCAGCCCCAGCATTTT
CASSLAPSGSNQPQHF
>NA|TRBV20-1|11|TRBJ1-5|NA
TGCAGTGTTAACGTAATTCGAGGACAGCATTTT
CSVNVIRGQHF
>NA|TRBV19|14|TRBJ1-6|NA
TGTGCCAGTAGTGTTAACAGCAATAATTCACCCCTCCACTTT
CASSVNSNNSPLHF
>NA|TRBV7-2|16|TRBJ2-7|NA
TGTGCCAGCAGCTTAGTGGGGGCAGGAAACTCCTACGAGCAGTACTTC
CASSLVGAGNSYEQYF
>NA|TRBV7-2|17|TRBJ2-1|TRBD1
TGTGCCAGCAGCTCCCGTAGACAGGGGGTAAGCTACAATGAGCAGTTCTTC
CASSSRRQGVSYNEQFF
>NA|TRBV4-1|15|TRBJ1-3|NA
TGCGCCAGCAGCCAAGTACAGGGTACTGGAAACACCATATATTTT
CASSQVQGTGNTIYF
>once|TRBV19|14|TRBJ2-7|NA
TGTGCCAGTAGTTACCGGGACATGCACTACGAGCAGTACTTC
CASSYRDMHYEQYF
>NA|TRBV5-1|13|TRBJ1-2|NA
TGCGCCAGCAGCTTATCGGAGAACTATGGCTACACCTTC
CASSLSENYGYTF
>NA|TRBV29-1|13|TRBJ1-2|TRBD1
TGCAGCGTTGGCAGGGGGTTTGACTATGGCTACACCTTC
CSVGRGFDYGYTF
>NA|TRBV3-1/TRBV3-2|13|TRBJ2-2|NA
TGTGCCAGCAGCCAAGGGCCGTTCGGGGAGCTGTTTTTT
CASSQGPFGELFF
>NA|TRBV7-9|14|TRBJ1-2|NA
TGTGCCAGCAGCTTAGTCGGAGTTCGCTATGGCTACACCTTC
CASSLVGVRYGYTF
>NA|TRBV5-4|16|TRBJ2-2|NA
TGTGCCAGCAGATACCTCGGGGGACCCAACACCGGGGAGCTGTTTTTT
CASRYLGGPNTGELFF
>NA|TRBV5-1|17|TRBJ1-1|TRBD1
TGCGCCAGCAGCTTGGTACAGGGGGCATTGGTGAACACTGAAGCTTTCTTT
CASSLVQGALVNTEAFF
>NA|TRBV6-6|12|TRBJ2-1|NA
TGTGCCAGCAGTGACAACTACAATGAGCAGTTCTTC
CASSDNYNEQFF
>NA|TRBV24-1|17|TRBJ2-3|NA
TGTGCCACCAGTGTCCCCGGCTGGGGGGGCCGCACAGATACGCAGTATTTT
CATSVPGWGGRTDTQYF
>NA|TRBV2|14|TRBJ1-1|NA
TGTGCCAGCAGATCAGCTAGGGGGAACACTGAAGCTTTCTTT
CASRSARGNTEAFF
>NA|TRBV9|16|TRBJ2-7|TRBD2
TGTGCCAGCAGCGTCGAACGAAGCGGGAGGACTTACGAGCAGTACTTC
CASSVERSGRTYEQYF
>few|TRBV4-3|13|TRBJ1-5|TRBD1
TGCGCCAGCAGCCAAGCGCTCGGGACAGCCCGGCATTTT
CASSQALGTARHF
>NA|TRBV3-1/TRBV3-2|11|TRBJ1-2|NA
TGTGCCAGCAGCCAAGAGTCAGGCTACACCTTC
CASSQESGYTF
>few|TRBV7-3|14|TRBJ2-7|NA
TGTGCCAGCAGCTTATCCCTAGGTGACGGGATGAAGTACTTC
CASSLSLGDGMKYF
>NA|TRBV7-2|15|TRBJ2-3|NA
TGTGCCAGCAGCTTATCCAGGGTGAACACAGATACGCAGTATTTT
CASSLSRVNTDTQYF
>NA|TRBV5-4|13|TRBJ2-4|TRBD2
TGTGCCAGCCAGCGGGACGGCAAAAACATTCAGTACTTC
CASQRDGKNIQYF
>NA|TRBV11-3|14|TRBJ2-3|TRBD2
TGTGCCAGCAGCATGACTAGCGGCACAGATACGCAGTATTTT
CASSMTSGTDTQYF
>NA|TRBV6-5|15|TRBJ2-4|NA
TGTGCCAGCAGACCGGAGCGGGTAGCCAAAAACATTCAGTACTTC
CASRPERVAKNIQYF
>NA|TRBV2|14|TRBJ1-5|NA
TGTGCCAGCACCCTGGGGGGTGGGGCAGGGCCCCAGCATTTT
CASTLGGGAGPQHF
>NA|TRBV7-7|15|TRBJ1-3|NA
TGTGCTAGCAGCTTAGACGACAGCTCTGGAAACACCATATATTTT
CASSLDDSSGNTIYF
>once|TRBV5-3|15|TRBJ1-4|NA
TGTGCCAGAAGCTTCCTTGCGGTAACTAATGAAAAACTGTTTTTT
CARSFLAVTNEKLFF
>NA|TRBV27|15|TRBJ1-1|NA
TGTGCCAGCAGTTTAGGGATGACTGGGACTCCATTAGCTTTCTTT
CASSLGMTGTPLAFF
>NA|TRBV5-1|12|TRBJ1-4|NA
TGCGCCAGCAAACCTCCCGTCGCCGGGACTTGTTTT
CASKPPVAGTCF
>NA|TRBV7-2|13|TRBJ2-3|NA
TGTGCCAGCAGCCTAGACAGAGGGGATACGCAGTATTTT
CASSLDRGDTQYF
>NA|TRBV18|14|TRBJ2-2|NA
TGTGCCAGCTCACCCGAACGGGATACCGGGGAGCTGTTTTTT
CASSPERDTGELFF
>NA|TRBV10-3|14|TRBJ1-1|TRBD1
TGTGCCATCAGTCCAGGGGGCGCGATCACTGAAGCTTTCTTT
CAISPGGAITEAFF
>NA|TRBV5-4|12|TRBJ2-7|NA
TGTGCCAGCAGCCATCAGGGGTACGAGCAGTACTTC
CASSHQGYEQYF
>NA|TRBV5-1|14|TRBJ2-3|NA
TGCGCCAGCAGCTTGGCTAGCGGCACAGATACGCAGTATTTT
CASSLASGTDTQYF
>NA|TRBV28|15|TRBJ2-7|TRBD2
TGTGCCAGCAGTTTTAGCGGGAGTTCGGTCTACGAGCAGTACTTC
CASSFSGSSVYEQYF
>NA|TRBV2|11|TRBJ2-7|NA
TGTGCCAGCAGTACGGTCTACGGGCAGTACTTC
CASSTVYGQYF